Below, one TCR beta chain is given with its context. The antigen is unknown. The entry originates in a study of T cells expressing NK-cell markers. Background on the study: Sorted CD3+CD56+NKG2C+, CD3+CD56+NKG2C- and CD3+CD56-NKG2C+ T cells supplied TCR beta repertoires.

The CDR3 covers 15 residues. Germline CDR1 and CDR2: SGDLS and YYNGEE. The study, taken as a whole, reports: Several donors' CD3+CD56-NKG2C+ cells were dominated by the same clonotypes.

TCRdb processed the 5' RACE reads again and assigns one entry to each CDR3 protein, with no DNA. The sample has over 120,000 distinct CDR3 sequences, and its top ten clones hold 12%. The rearrangement links TRBV9 to TRBJ2-1; TCRdb picks TRBD2, but there is no DNA to check that call. The TCR comes from a man aged 18 to 30 in good health. Sequencing was performed on blood T cells: a sorted CD56 or NKG2C T cell subset, CD4+ or CD8+ T cells, or bulk PBMC T cells (not recorded which). CDR3 residues: CASSVEGSGDNEQFF.